The clone carrying this TCR beta chain has ten or more counts. Its antigen is not known. The missing CDR3 end, 3 residues past where the read stops, is filled in from the germline J gene. The data were taken from a study of T cell clonality in common variable immunodeficiency. Whole-study results and caveats: Reportedly, TCR beta sequences from common variable immunodeficiency showed fewer deletions and N-nucleotide insertions.

Germline CDR1 and CDR2: SQVTM and ANQGSEA. Trimming cost V 3 bases and J 5 bases, with 14 bases left between them. The CDR3 runs to 13 residues. Assay used: immunoSEQ multiplex PCR; TCRdb lists only in-frame clones, some missing. Sampling found around 34,000 clones, none seen once. The chain uses TRBV29-1 and TRBJ2-7; possibly TRBD1 for D (7 bases). The source is a person between 18 and 70 years old in good health. The sequencing sample was made of peripheral blood mononuclear cells. The CDR3 DNA, read in part, is TGCAGCGTTGACGGAGGGGGCGTTAACGAG. It translates to CSVDGGGVNE. The entire CDR3 sequence reads CSVDGGGVNEQYF.